A selection of T cell receptor beta chains follows, all from one sample in a study of T cell clonotyping in hematopoietic cell transplantation. Clones were sequenced by immunoSEQ multiplex PCR, and TCRdb holds only the in-frame ones, with some missing. Here the sample spans some 30,000 clones, more than 60% being singletons. The source was peripheral blood mononuclear cells, collected before stem cell transplant. Source of these receptors: a woman aged 30 to 39 with chronic myeloid leukemia. Some clones in this sample may be carry-over from other donors' samples. The CDR3 runs from the conserved cysteine through the conserved F or W. The D gene is left open where the match is weak. Size is omitted from some rows. Given values are once, few, many or a class for expanded clones.

D gene	V gene	clone size	J gene	CDR3 DNA	CDR3 protein
NA	TRBV28	NA	TRBJ2-2	TGTGCCAGCAGTTCCTCCACTCCGAACACCGGGGAGCTGTTTTTT	CASSSSTPNTGELFF
NA	TRBV4-1	NA	TRBJ1-6	TGCGCCAGCAGCCAAGCCAATTCACCCCTCCACTTT	CASSQANSPLHF
NA	TRBV29-1	NA	TRBJ2-7	TGCAGCGTTGAAGTATCGTCCACCGCTAGGATGATCAACTACGAGCAGTACTTC	CSVEVSSTARMINYEQYF
TRBD1	TRBV27	NA	TRBJ2-7	TGTGCCAGCAGTTCTGACAGGGTGGTCGGCAAAATTCCTTACGAGCAGTACTTC	CASSSDRVVGKIPYEQYF
NA	TRBV6-1	NA	TRBJ1-3	TGTGCCAGCAGTGAAAGGGGGATAACTGGAAACACCATATATTTT	CASSERGITGNTIYF
TRBD2	TRBV27	NA	TRBJ2-7	TGTGCCAGCAGCCCCCCGGGGGGTGACGAGCAGTACTTC	CASSPPGGDEQYF
NA	TRBV29-1	few	TRBJ1-2	TGCAGCGCTGCTACTGGGGACTATGGCTACACCTTC	CSAATGDYGYTF
NA	TRBV4-2	NA	TRBJ1-2	TGTGCCAGCAGCCAAGGCGGGGCGGGGCAGACCTATGGCTACACCTTC	CASSQGGAGQTYGYTF
NA	TRBV30	once	TRBJ1-3	TGTGCCTGGAGTTCTGGAGGGGGTGGAAACACCATATATTTT	CAWSSGGGGNTIYF
NA	TRBV5-1	NA	TRBJ1-5	TGCGCCAGCAGCTTGGTTTCGGGGCGGGATCAGCCCCAGCATTTT	CASSLVSGRDQPQHF
NA	TRBV30	NA	TRBJ2-1	TGTGCCTGGACTTTTCCTTGGGGGAGCTCCTACAATGAGCAGTTCTTC	CAWTFPWGSSYNEQFF
NA	TRBV6-6	NA	TRBJ1-5	TGTGCCAGCAGTTCCCTAGGAGTAGTCAATCAGCCCCAGCATTTT	CASSSLGVVNQPQHF
NA	TRBV7-9	once	TRBJ2-5	TGTGCCAGCAGCCTTTTAAGGGGGGTCGAAGGAGAGACCCAGTACTTC	CASSLLRGVEGETQYF